This TCR beta chain was documented in a study of blood T cell repertoires in COVID-19. Study as a whole: The study drew acute and convalescent COVID-19 samples from the United States, Italy and Spain. PBMCs, B-cell-depleted T cells, or T cells provided the cDNA or gDNA that made up the material.

Source study methods: Quantification of nucleated cells was approximated via reference gene primer amplification. Sequenced by immunoSEQ multiplex PCR; TCRdb stores in-frame clones only, minus some. V and J calls and clone size are as listed in that table; D and trimming were resolved from the DNA. The sample has approximately 280,000 clones; around nine tenths are singletons. Trimming removed 5 bases from V and 8 bases from J, with 13 bases in between. Germline loops: CDR1 ENHRY, CDR2 SYGVKD. There are 14 residues in the CDR3. Sequencing used peripheral blood. This chain connects TRBV10-3 to TRBJ1-6; tentative D call: TRBD1 (5 bases). This TCR was sampled from a man aged 35 to 55 with acute or convalescent COVID-19. The CDR3 region has the DNA TGTGCCATCAGTCCAGGGAGGATGGATTCACCCCTCCACTTT. This translates into CAISPGRMDSPLHF.